This T cell receptor beta chain was found in a study of spatial heterogeneity in lung cancer. Study at large: Correlation of TCR transcript counts in tumor regions with a T cell module score from matched bulk RNA-seq was strong. The mean occurrence of each unique TCR and UMI combination in raw reads exceeded eight.

Points from the study as a whole: It was estimated that coverage of tumor T cells reached about 7% for alpha chains and less than 15% for beta chains. For expanded intratumoral alpha and beta TCRs, counts tracked tumor mutation counts.

Time point noted: sample taken at primary tumor resection. No cells were sorted before sequencing. The whole RNA sequenced was extracted from tumor, nontumor lung or frozen PBMC. CDR1 and CDR2 from the germline V gene are SEHNR and FQNEAQ (reference sequence). V dropped 5 bases and J dropped 5 bases, with 13 bases sitting between them. This CDR3 contains 15 residues. Each CDR3 protein gets one entry after TCRdb re-called the 5' RACE reads with MiXCR. This sample has 9,500 to 10,000 distinct CDR3 sequences, with around 6% found just once. Many counts were recorded for this clonotype. No antigen is known for it.

The input for sequencing was lung tumor tissue, taken at surgery. The clonotype was recovered from a female donor with early-stage non-small cell lung cancer. The rearrangement links TRBV7-9 to TRBJ1-6, with unresolved D. CDR3 nucleotides: TGTGCCAGCAGCCCCAGACAAGGCCATAATTCACCCCTCCACTTT. It is translated as CASSPRQGHNSPLHF.